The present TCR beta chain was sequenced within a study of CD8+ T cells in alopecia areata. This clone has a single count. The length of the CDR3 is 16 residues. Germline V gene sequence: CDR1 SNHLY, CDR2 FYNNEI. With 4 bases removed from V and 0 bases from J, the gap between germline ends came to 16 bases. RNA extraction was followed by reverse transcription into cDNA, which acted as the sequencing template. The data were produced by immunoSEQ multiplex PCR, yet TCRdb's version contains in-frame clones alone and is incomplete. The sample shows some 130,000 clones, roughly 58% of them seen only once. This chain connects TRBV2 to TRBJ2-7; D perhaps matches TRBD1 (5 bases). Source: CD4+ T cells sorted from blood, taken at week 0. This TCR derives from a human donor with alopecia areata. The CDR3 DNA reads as TGTGCCAGCAGTGTTAGTGTCCAGGGCCGCTCCTACGAGCAGTACTTC. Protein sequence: CASSVSVQGRSYEQYF.